The 32 T cell receptor beta chains below come from one sample, sequenced in a study of cytomegalovirus exposure and HLA in healthy donors. The protocol was immunoSEQ multiplex PCR, while the TCRdb copy is restricted to in-frame clones and leaves out a portion. This sample has some 170,000 clones, with around nine tenths found just once. The sequencing input was PBMCs. All receptors come from a young woman in good health and CMV-seronegative.

The rearrangement links TRBV2 to TRBJ1-5; D not certain. V was clipped by 2 bases and J by 5 bases, with 16 bases between them. This CDR3 has 16 amino acids. Per germline, CDR1 SNHLY and CDR2 FYNNEI. The CDR3, as DNA: TGTGCCAGCAGTGAAAAGTATGCGTTTCGGTATCAGCCCCAGCATTTT. This codes for CASSEKYAFRYQPQHF.

The CDR3 is CASSEALTLTVPGGYTF. In DNA form, the CDR3 reads TGTGCCAGCAGTGAAGCCTTAACCCTTACAGTGCCTGGTGGCTACACCTTC. The chain links TRBV6-1 to TRBJ1-2; no firm D call. Trimming removed 0 bases at V and 7 bases at J, with 21 bases between. The V gene's germline CDR1 is MNHNS and CDR2 SASEGT. The CDR3 runs 17 residues.

The rearrangement links TRBV6-1 to TRBJ2-7; 7 nucleotides align to TRBD1. V was clipped by 2 bases and J by 2 bases; unmatched bases: 6. This CDR3 has 15 amino acids. Germline V gene sequence: CDR1 MNHNS, CDR2 SASEGT. The CDR3 DNA reads as TGTGCCAGCAGTGAAAGGGCGGACAGGCCCTACGAGCAGTACTTC. Translated: CASSERADRPYEQYF.

The V and J genes are TRBV9 and TRBJ1-5, with D possibly TRBD1 on 5 matching bases. The CDR3 is 15 residues long. Germline loops: CDR1 SGDLS, CDR2 YYNGEE. Trimming cost V 2 bases and J 7 bases, with 16 bases left between them. The CDR3 DNA reads as TGTGCCAGCAGCGTGGGGGGAGGTAAGGCGCAGCCCCAGCATTTT. Translating gives CASSVGGGKAQPQHF.

The chain links TRBV7-6 to TRBJ2-2; 11 nucleotides line up with TRBD2. Unmatched junction bases numbered 6, after V lost 5 bases and J lost 4 bases. CDR3 length: 16 amino acids. Germline loops: CDR1 SGHVS, CDR2 FNYEAQ. Here the CDR3 reads CASSVLAGAGTGELFF. The DNA for the CDR3 is TGTGCCAGCAGCGTACTAGCGGGAGCGGGCACCGGGGAGCTGTTTTTT. Together with reference TRBV7-6 and TRBJ2-2, the CDR3 gives the full variable domain: GAGVSQSPRYKVTKRGQDVALRCDPISGHVSLYWYRQALGQGPEFLTYFNYEAQQDKSGLPNDRFSAERPEGSISTLTIQRTEQRDSAMYRCASSVLAGAGTGELFFGEGSRLTVL.

This chain links TRBV7-2 with TRBJ2-5, with D unclear. The CDR3 has 12 amino acids. Germline V lookup: CDR1 SGHTA, CDR2 FQGNSA. V dropped 5 bases and J dropped 9 bases, with 13 bases sitting between them. The CDR3 is CASSPRSGAQYF. In nucleotides, the CDR3 is TGTGCCAGCAGCCCCAGGTCAGGCGCCCAGTACTTC.

The chain joins TRBV6-1 to TRBJ1-4; the D gene is possibly TRBD1 (5 bases). Germline-derived CDR1 and CDR2 are MNHNS and SASEGT. With 8 bases removed from V and 8 bases from J, the gap between germline ends came to 18 bases. The CDR3 totals 14 residues. The CDR3, as DNA: TGTGCCAGCCTTAAGGACACACTCCAGGAAAAACTGTTTTTT. This encodes CASLKDTLQEKLFF.

This clone was seen a handful of times. The chain employs TRBV5-1 and TRBJ2-7; 9 bases align to TRBD1. V lost 5 bases and J lost 2; bases outside the gene matches: 8. This CDR3 comprises 15 residues. Per germline, CDR1 SGHRS and CDR2 YFSETQ. The CDR3 spells CASRSPGQGTYEQYF. The CDR3 bases are TGCGCCAGCAGGTCCCCGGGACAGGGCACCTACGAGCAGTACTTC.

This clone was detected only once. The chain uses TRBV20-1 and TRBJ2-1; D remains ambiguous. The CDR3 sequence is 10 residues long. Germline lookup yields CDR1 DFQATT and CDR2 SNEGSKA (reference sequence). V was clipped by 4 bases and J by 8 bases, with 6 bases between them. The CDR3 DNA sequence: TGCAGTGCTACCGCGGATGAGCAGTTCTTC. Translated: CSATADEQFF.

The chain recombines TRBV19 with TRBJ1-2; D is possibly TRBD1 (6 bases). The CDR3 totals 11 residues. V was trimmed by 8 bases and J by 10 bases, leaving 14 bases between them. Germline V gives CDR1 LNHDA, CDR2 SQIVND (reference sequence). The CDR3 protein is CASSQGFDYTF. The CDR3 DNA follows: TGTGCCAGTTCTCAGGGGTTCGACTACACCTTC.

This clone was observed a single time. The rearrangement links TRBV5-1 to TRBJ1-1, with D possibly matching TRBD1 (5 bases). Trimming took 4 bases from V and 6 from J, leaving 19 bases between them. The CDR3 consists of 15 residues. CDR1 and CDR2 from the germline V gene are SGHRS and YFSETQ. The CDR3 DNA is TGCGCCAGCAGCCCTCAACCGGGGGGATCGGCTGAAGCTTTCTTT. This codes for CASSPQPGGSAEAFF.

The chain uses TRBV6-1 and TRBJ2-3, with TRBD1 as a possible D gene (6 bases). The V end lost 3 bases, the J end lost 9 bases, and 19 bases lay between the germline ends. The CDR3 covers 15 residues. CDR1 is MNHNS and CDR2 is SASEGT in the germline V gene. The CDR3 spells CASSELRASGETQYF. The DNA for the CDR3 is TGTGCCAGCAGTGAGTTGAGGGCCTCAGGGGAGACGCAGTATTTT.

CDR3 nucleotide sequence: TGTGCCACCCTGTGGGCCCCGAATAACGGCTACACCTTC. Protein product: CATLWAPNNGYTF. The rearrangement joins TRBV6-1 to TRBJ1-2; unclear D gene. Trimming removed 10 bases from V and 8 bases from J, with 20 bases in between. This CDR3 has 13 amino acids. The germline V gene encodes CDR1 MNHNS and CDR2 SASEGT.

V is TRBV11-2 and J is TRBJ2-3; 12 nucleotides agree with TRBD2. Germline CDR1 is SGHAT and CDR2 is FQNNGV. The CDR3 length is 16 residues. Germline trimming cut 5 bases from V and 4 bases from J; bases unmatched to any gene: 7. DNA of the CDR3: TGTGCCAGCAGCCCCCTAGCGGGAGGGGTATCAGATACGCAGTATTTT. This gives the protein CASSPLAGGVSDTQYF.

J is TRBJ2-5 and V is TRBV18, with 10 nucleotides matching TRBD2. Trimming took 0 bases from V and 1 from J; bases not matched to a gene: 2. The germline V gene encodes CDR1 KGHSH and CDR2 LQKENI. The CDR3 runs 16 residues. This CDR3 reads CASSPPGLAFQETQYF. CDR3 nucleotide sequence: TGTGCCAGCTCACCACCGGGACTAGCGTTCCAAGAGACCCAGTACTTC. The full variable domain, in which reference TRBV18 and TRBJ2-5 provide the parts outside the CDR3, is NAGVMQNPRHLVRRRGQEARLRCSPMKGHSHVYWYRQLPEEGLKFMVYLQKENIIDESGMPKERFSAEFPKEGPSILRIQQVVRGDSAAYFCASSPPGLAFQETQYFGPGTRLLVL.

This clone was picked up one time. This rearrangement joins TRBV5-6 to TRBJ1-3; TRBD1 might be the D (6 bases). The germline V gene has CDR1 SGHDT and CDR2 YYEEEE. Trimming pared 4 bases from V and 0 bases from J, leaving 17 bases between. The CDR3 spans 17 residues. CDR3 in DNA: TGTGCCAGCAGCCGCCGAGATGACAGGTCCTCTGGAAACACCATATATTTT. It specifies CASSRRDDRSSGNTIYF.

This chain joins TRBV11-3 and TRBJ2-1; unclear D gene. In germline, CDR1 is SGHNT, CDR2 YENEEA. Trimming took 4 bases from V and 5 from J, leaving 6 bases between them. The CDR3 is made up of 12 amino acids. Here the CDR3 reads CASSSRDNEQFF. The CDR3 nucleotides are TGTGCCAGCAGCTCCCGGGACAATGAGCAGTTCTTC.

This chain links TRBV27 with TRBJ2-7, with D possibly being TRBD1 (5 bases). This CDR3 spans 14 amino acids. V was trimmed by 9 bases and J by 3 bases, leaving 18 bases between them. The germline V gene has CDR1 MNHEY and CDR2 SMNVEV (reference sequence). The CDR3 nucleotides read TGTGCCAGTTCCAGGGCAGCAAGAATCTACGAGCAGTACTTC. Translating it yields CASSRAARIYEQYF.

The CDR3 protein is CASSLEGGISYNEQFF. DNA for the CDR3: TGTGCCAGCAGCTTGGAAGGCGGGATTAGCTACAATGAGCAGTTCTTC. The gene calls are TRBV5-6 and TRBJ2-1; D is possibly TRBD2 (6 bases). Trimming cost V 0 bases and J 3 bases, with 13 bases left between them. Germline CDR1 SGHDT, CDR2 YYEEEE. This CDR3 has 16 residues. The full variable domain, with the rest looked up from reference TRBV5-6 and TRBJ2-1, is DAGVTQSPTHLIKTRGQQVTLRCSPKSGHDTVSWYQQALGQGPQFIFQYYEEEERQRGNFPDRFSGHQFPNYSSELNVNALLLGDSALYLCASSLEGGISYNEQFFGPGTRLTVL.

This clone turned up a few times. This sequence joins TRBV30 and TRBJ1-3; D is unresolved. Looked up from germline, CDR1 is GTSNPN and CDR2 is SVGIG (reference sequence). CDR3 size: 14 residues. V shed 2 bases and J shed 0 bases, with 8 bases lying between them. In nucleotides, the CDR3 is TGTGCCTGGAGTCCCCAACACTCTGGAAACACCATATATTTT. Protein: CAWSPQHSGNTIYF.

The chain has TRBV6-4 and TRBJ2-1, with D maybe TRBD2 (6 bases). Germline V CDR1 and CDR2: MRHNA, SNTAGT. CDR3 size: 15 residues. V was cut by 0 bases and J by 8 bases, with 14 bases left in between. The CDR3 region is CASSDSSGEAHEQFF. CDR3 in DNA: TGTGCCAGCAGTGACTCCTCGGGGGAAGCACATGAGCAGTTCTTC.

The sample holds one count of this clone. The chain links TRBV30 to TRBJ2-3, with 8 bases that match TRBD2. Germline V gene lookup returns CDR1 GTSNPN and CDR2 SVGIG (reference sequence). The CDR3 runs 15 residues. The trim removed 0 bases at V and 6 bases at J, leaving 8 bases unmatched. The CDR3 sequence is CAWSVGAGGLDTQYF. In DNA form, the CDR3 reads TGTGCCTGGAGTGTAGGGGCGGGGGGCCTGGATACGCAGTATTTT.

The chain employs TRBV4-2 and TRBJ2-1, with D possibly TRBD2 on 5 matching bases. Germline CDR1 reads LGHNA; CDR2 reads YNFKEQ. CDR3 length: 16 residues. The V and J ends lost 0 bases and 6 bases respectively, with 15 bases between them. CDR3 sequence (DNA): TGTGCCAGCAGCCAAGAGGGAGCTAGAACCTCCAATGAGCAGTTCTTC. Translation: CASSQEGARTSNEQFF.

This sequence joins TRBV29-1 and TRBJ1-1; TRBD1 matches at 8 bases. The CDR3 is made up of 14 amino acids. CDR1 SQVTM and CDR2 ANQGSEA come from the germline V gene. The J segment lost 6 bases and the V segment lost 5 bases, leaving 11 bases of the junction unmatched. CDR3: CSVQGARSGSEAFF. DNA of the CDR3: TGCAGCGTTCAGGGGGCAAGGTCGGGTTCTGAAGCTTTCTTT.

The V gene is TRBV7-9, the J gene TRBJ1-2; 8 positions match TRBD1. The trim removed 3 bases at V and 6 bases at J, leaving 3 bases unmatched. CDR1 is SEHNR, CDR2 FQNEAQ, per germline (reference sequence). This CDR3 comprises 13 residues. CDR3 sequence reads: CASSFQQGDGYTF. In nucleotides, the CDR3 is TGTGCCAGCAGCTTCCAACAGGGGGATGGCTACACCTTC.

The chain combines TRBV4-2 with TRBJ2-2; 8 bases match TRBD1. CDR3 length: 18 amino acids. V lost 1 base to trimming and J lost 1 base; unmatched junction nucleotides: 8. Germline lookup yields CDR1 LGHNA and CDR2 YNFKEQ. The CDR3 protein is CASSQAPGGTGNTGELFF. The CDR3 DNA is TGTGCCAGCAGCCAAGCTCCGGGTGGGACAGGGAACACCGGGGAGCTGTTTTTT.

This chain joins TRBV5-1 and TRBJ1-1, with no clear D. The ends were cut back, 1 base at V and 5 bases at J, with 12 bases in the middle. The CDR3 has 14 residues. Germline V gene sequence: CDR1 SGHRS, CDR2 YFSETQ. CDR3 protein: CASSLTRFGTEAFF. The CDR3 DNA sequence: TGCGCCAGCAGCTTGACGAGGTTCGGGACTGAAGCTTTCTTT.

This clone was observed once. The chain carries TRBV13 and TRBJ1-2; 8 nucleotides agree with TRBD1. The J segment lost 8 bases and the V segment lost 3 bases, leaving 11 bases of the junction unmatched. Germline V gene data show CDR1 as PRHDT and CDR2 as FYEKMQ (reference sequence). This CDR3 region has 15 residues. The CDR3 sequence is CASSFGGRGRRGYTF. The DNA of the CDR3 is TGTGCCAGCAGCTTTGGAGGCAGGGGGCGAAGGGGCTACACCTTC.

This chain uses TRBV6-1 with TRBJ2-1, with 7 bases that match TRBD1. Germline CDR1 is MNHNS and CDR2 is SASEGT. Trimming cost V 7 bases and J 3 bases; bases outside gene matches: 3. The CDR3 is 13 amino acids. The CDR3 coding sequence is TGTGCCAGCATAGACAGGGACTACAATGAGCAGTTCTTC. It translates to CASIDRDYNEQFF.

The CDR3 bases are TGTGCCAGCAGCCGGGAGTCCACCGGGGAGCTGTTTTTT. It translates to CASSRESTGELFF. V is TRBV6-1 and J is TRBJ2-2; tentative D call: TRBD2 (6 bases). Germline assignment: CDR1 MNHNS and CDR2 SASEGT. V was shortened by 6 bases and J by 4 bases, with 9 bases between the two germline ends. CDR3 length equals 13 residues.

The chain uses TRBV4-1 and TRBJ1-2; TRBD1 matches 9 bases. This CDR3 region has 16 residues. Germline V gene sequence: CDR1 MGHRA, CDR2 YSYEKL. Germline trimming cut 0 bases from V and 6 bases from J; bases unmatched to any gene: 8. This CDR3 reads CASSQDRGTGRDGYTF. The CDR3 coding sequence is TGCGCCAGCAGCCAAGATCGAGGGACAGGGAGGGATGGCTACACCTTC.

This rearrangement joins TRBV19 to TRBJ1-6; TRBD1 matches at 12 bases. V lost 0 bases and J lost 6; bases outside the gene matches: 12. Germline CDR1 reads LNHDA; CDR2 reads SQIVND (reference sequence). CDR3 length: 20 amino acids. CDR3 bases: TGTGCCAGTAGTATAGACCGAACCTATCCGGGACAGGGGGCTAATTCACCCCTCCACTTT. Its translation is CASSIDRTYPGQGANSPLHF.